These T cell receptor beta chains were read from a single sample in a study of T cell responses to AZD1222 COVID-19 vaccine. The assay was immunoSEQ multiplex PCR, and TCRdb's table has in-frame clones only and misses some. The profile shows 150,000 to 200,000 clones, more than 85% of them singletons. Sequenced here: peripheral blood, sampled on day 0 of AZD1222 vaccination. These receptor sequences come from an adult in good health. Both conserved end residues are part of each CDR3. A D gene is named only where the DNA matches it firmly. The size entry is marked missing in some rows and otherwise reads once, few, many or a size class.

j_call v_call clone_size d_call cdr3_nt cdr3_aa
TRBJ1-4 TRBV18 NA NA TGTGCCAGCTCACCAGCGGGGACTAATGAAAAACTGTTTTTT CASSPAGTNEKLFF
TRBJ1-1 TRBV6-6 NA NA TGTGCGGGGACCGGGCAGGGGCGAGAAGCTTTCTTT CAGTGQGREAFF
TRBJ2-7 TRBV3-1/TRBV3-2 NA NA TGTGCCAGCAGCCAAGCTGTGTTTATGTACGAGCAGTACTTC CASSQAVFMYEQYF
TRBJ1-6 TRBV2 NA NA TGTGCCAGCAGTGTTCAGGGTGTCGCGGCACCCCTCCACTTT CASSVQGVAAPLHF
TRBJ2-2 TRBV2 once NA TGTGCCAGCAGTGTGGGAGCGAACACCGGGGAGCTGTTTTTT CASSVGANTGELFF
TRBJ2-1 TRBV4-1 once TRBD2 TGCGCCAGCAGCCAAGACGGTCGGACTAGCGGGGGTCAGTTCTTC CASSQDGRTSGGQFF
TRBJ2-5 TRBV5-4 NA NA TGTGCCAGCAGCGAGGGACACGAAGAGACCCAGTACTTC CASSEGHEETQYF
TRBJ2-2 TRBV7-9 NA TRBD1 TGTGCCAGCAGTCAGGGGGCCGGGGAGCTGTTTTTT CASSQGAGELFF
TRBJ1-1 TRBV28 NA NA TGTGCCACCAGGGGACCGAAGACTGAAGCTTTCTTT CATRGPKTEAFF
TRBJ1-2 TRBV2 NA TRBD1 TGTGCCAGCATCCCACAGGGGAATGGCTACACCTTC CASIPQGNGYTF
TRBJ1-2 TRBV14 NA NA TGTGCCAGCAGCCAAACGGGGGGAGAGGGGTTTCTTGGCTACACCTTC CASSQTGGEGFLGYTF
TRBJ1-6 TRBV15 NA NA TGTGCCACCAGTAGAGACACGTCCTTCCATAATTCACCCCTCCACTTT CATSRDTSFHNSPLHF
TRBJ1-3 TRBV30 NA NA TGTGCCTGGGGGAGTAGAGCCACCATATATTTT CAWGSRATIYF
TRBJ2-7 TRBV5-1 NA TRBD2 TGCGCCAGCAGTGCAACTAGCGGGGGGGCCGGATCACCCTACGAGCAGTACTTC CASSATSGGAGSPYEQYF